This TCR beta chain originates from a study of graft-versus-host responses after intestinal transplantation. Study in general: Following induction with anti-thymocyte globulin, all recipients were given tacrolimus and steroids for 2 to 4 years.

The repertoire was sequenced with immunoSEQ multiplex PCR; TCRdb's copy has only in-frame clones and lacks some. The data hold around 13,000 clones, with 93% observed a single time. The CDR3 covers 15 residues. Per germline, CDR1 SGHRS and CDR2 YFSETQ. V lost 0 bases to trimming and J lost 6 bases, with 16 bases between them. The clonotype originates from a human patient who received an intestinal transplant, so some T cells may come from the graft donor. This specimen consisted of PBMCs, obtained approximately 960 days after intestinal transplantation. The chain uses TRBV5-1 and TRBJ2-7, with a weak D call TRBD2 (5 bases). The CDR3, as DNA: TGCGCCAGCAGCTTGGTTCCCGCGGAGGCGGGCGAGCAGTACTTC. Residues: CASSLVPAEAGEQYF.